The 2 T cell receptor beta chains below were found in one sample sequenced in a study of T cell responses to AZD1222 COVID-19 vaccine. Measured with immunoSEQ multiplex PCR; TCRdb has only the in-frame clones, and not every one. The sample shows hundreds of thousands of clones, around 93% of them seen only once. The sequenced sample was peripheral blood, obtained 28 days after the second AZD1222 dose. The receptors were gathered from an adult who received the AZD1222 COVID-19 vaccine.

In this sample, this clone turned up once. This chain joins TRBV28 and TRBJ1-6; D is perhaps TRBD1 (6 bases). The germline gives CDR1 MDHEN, CDR2 SYDVKM. V lost 10 bases and J 7 bases, leaving 20 bases between the germline ends. CDR3 size: 15 residues. In DNA form, the CDR3 reads TGTGCCATCAGCGAGTCGGGACATACAAATTCACCCCTCCACTTT. Protein: CAISESGHTNSPLHF.

J is TRBJ1-2 and V is TRBV5-1, with D unclear. The CDR3 runs to 14 residues. Germline CDR1 reads SGHRS; CDR2 reads YFSETQ. V was clipped by 0 bases and J by 4 bases, with 10 bases between them. CDR3 sequence: CASSLAAQTYGYTF. The CDR3, as DNA: TGCGCCAGCAGCTTGGCCGCACAGACCTATGGCTACACCTTC.